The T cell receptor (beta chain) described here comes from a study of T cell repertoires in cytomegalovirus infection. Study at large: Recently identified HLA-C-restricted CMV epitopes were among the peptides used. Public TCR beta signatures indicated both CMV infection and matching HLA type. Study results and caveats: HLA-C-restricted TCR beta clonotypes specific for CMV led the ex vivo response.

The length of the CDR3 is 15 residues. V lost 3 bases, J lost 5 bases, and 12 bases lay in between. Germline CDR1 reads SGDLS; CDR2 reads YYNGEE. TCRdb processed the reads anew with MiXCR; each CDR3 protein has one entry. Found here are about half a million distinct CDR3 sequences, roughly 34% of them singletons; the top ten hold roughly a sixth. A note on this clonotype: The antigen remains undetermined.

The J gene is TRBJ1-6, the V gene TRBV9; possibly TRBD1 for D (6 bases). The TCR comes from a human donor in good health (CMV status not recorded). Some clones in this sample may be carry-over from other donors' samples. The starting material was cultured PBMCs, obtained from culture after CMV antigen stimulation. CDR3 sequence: CASSEGHGNNSPLHF. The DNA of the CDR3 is TGTGCCAGCAGCGAGGGACACGGAAATAATTCACCCCTCCACTTT.